This TCR beta chain appears in the sequencing data of a study of blood T cell repertoires in COVID-19. About the study: The study drew acute and convalescent COVID-19 samples from the United States, Italy and Spain. Nucleic acid was either cDNA or gDNA, and it came from T cells, B-cell-depleted T cells, or PBMCs.

Original processing notes: Scientists estimated how many nucleated cells there were by amplifying reference gene primers. The method was immunoSEQ multiplex PCR; TCRdb's version includes in-frame clones alone and lacks a portion of them. V and J calls and clone size are as listed in that table; D and trimming were resolved from the DNA. In the table there are roughly 150,000 clones, approximately 91% of which are singletons. The TCR was taken from a man younger than 35 with acute or convalescent COVID-19. Sequenced sample: peripheral blood.

CDR3: CASSFNTGGGRMNTEAFF. In DNA, the CDR3 is TGTGCCAGCAGCTTCAATACAGGGGGAGGTAGGATGAACACTGAAGCTTTCTTT. The chain links TRBV7-9 to TRBJ1-1, with 8 bases that match TRBD1. CDR1 is SEHNR, CDR2 FQNEAQ, per germline (reference sequence). With V trimmed by 3 bases and J by 0 bases, 12 bases remained unmatched. CDR3 length: 18 amino acids.